Below are 6 T cell receptor beta chains sequenced from a single sample in a study of shared clonotypes between healthy human individuals. Only in-frame clones appear in the TCRdb table, and some are missing; sequencing was by immunoSEQ multiplex PCR. The sample has roughly 2,500,000 clones, approximately 93% seen once. The specimen was naive CD4+ T cells from PBMCs. Subset described: CD45RA+ positively selected. The source of these receptors is a young man in good health. Some clones in this sample may be carry-over from other donors' samples.

V and J are TRBV2 and TRBJ2-3, with 13 bases that match TRBD2. Germline assignment: CDR1 SNHLY and CDR2 FYNNEI. This CDR3 spans 15 amino acids. The V gene end was trimmed by 10 bases and the J gene end by 5 bases; junction bases not matched to a gene: 9. CDR3 sequence (DNA): TGTGCCACTTCAAGGACTAGCGGGAGCCTAGATACGCAGTATTTT. Translating it yields CATSRTSGSLDTQYF.

The V gene is TRBV5-5, the J gene TRBJ2-2; D uncertain. The length of the CDR3 is 14 residues. V shed 4 bases and J shed 2 bases, with 9 bases lying between them. Germline CDR1 and CDR2: SGHKS and YYEKEE (reference sequence). The CDR3 region is CASSPDGNTGELFF. CDR3 bases: TGTGCCAGCAGCCCGGACGGTAACACCGGGGAGCTGTTTTTT.

This chain joins TRBV9 and TRBJ2-1; D perhaps matches TRBD1 (6 bases). Trimming removed 10 bases at V and 4 bases at J, with 9 bases between. This CDR3 is 11 amino acids long. Germline values: CDR1 SGDLS, CDR2 YYNGEE. CDR3 loop: CASGAYNEQFF. In nucleotides, the CDR3 is TGTGCCTCAGGGGCGTACAATGAGCAGTTCTTC. The full variable domain, its missing parts supplied by reference TRBV9 and TRBJ2-1, is DSGVTQTPKHLITATGQRVTLRCSPRSGDLSVYWYQQSLDQGLQFLIQYYNGEERAKGNILERFSAQQFPDLHSELNLSSLELGDSALYFCASGAYNEQFFGPGTRLTVL.

This rearrangement joins TRBV4-1 to TRBJ1-3, with TRBD1 as a possible D gene (5 bases). This CDR3 is built from 17 residues. V lost 1 base, J lost 0 bases, and 13 bases lay in between. The germline gives CDR1 MGHRA, CDR2 YSYEKL. The CDR3 is CASSQGTTGGSGNTIYF. The CDR3 bases are TGCGCCAGCAGCCAAGGAACTACAGGCGGCTCTGGAAACACCATATATTTT.

This clone was detected only a few times. The rearrangement links TRBV4-2 to TRBJ1-1; a possible D gene is TRBD1 (6 bases). This CDR3 has 17 amino acids. The germline V gene has CDR1 LGHNA and CDR2 YNFKEQ. The V end lost 1 base, the J end lost 0 bases, and 15 bases lay between the germline ends. CDR3 nucleotides: TGTGCCAGCAGCCAAGCGTTGACAGGCCCCATGAACACTGAAGCTTTCTTT. Protein sequence: CASSQALTGPMNTEAFF.

This clone was observed a single time. The rearrangement joins TRBV19 to TRBJ1-3; D perhaps matches TRBD1 (5 bases). Germline lookup yields CDR1 LNHDA and CDR2 SQIVND (reference sequence). V lost 9 bases and J lost 7, with 22 bases in between. The CDR3 is made up of 15 amino acids. The CDR3 DNA is TGTGCCAGCGACGGCCGGGACCGAGTAAGCAACACCATATATTTT. Translating gives CASDGRDRVSNTIYF.